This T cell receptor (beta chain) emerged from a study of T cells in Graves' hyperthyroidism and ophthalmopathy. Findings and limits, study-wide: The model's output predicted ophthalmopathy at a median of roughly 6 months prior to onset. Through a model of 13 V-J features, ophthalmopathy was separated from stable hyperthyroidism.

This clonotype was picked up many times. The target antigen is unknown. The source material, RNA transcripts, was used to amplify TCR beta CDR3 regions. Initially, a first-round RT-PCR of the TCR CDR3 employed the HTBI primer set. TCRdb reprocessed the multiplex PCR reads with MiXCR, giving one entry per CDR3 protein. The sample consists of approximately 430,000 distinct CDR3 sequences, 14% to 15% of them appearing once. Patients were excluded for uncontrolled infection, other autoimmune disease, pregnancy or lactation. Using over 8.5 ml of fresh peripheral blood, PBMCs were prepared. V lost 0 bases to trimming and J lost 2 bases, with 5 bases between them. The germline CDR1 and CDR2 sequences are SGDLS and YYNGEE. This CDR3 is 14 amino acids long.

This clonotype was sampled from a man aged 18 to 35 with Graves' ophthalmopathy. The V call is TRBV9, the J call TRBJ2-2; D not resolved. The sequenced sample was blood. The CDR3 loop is CASSVGRNTGELFF. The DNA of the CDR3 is TGTGCCAGCAGCGTAGGCCGTAACACCGGGGAGCTGTTTTTT.